Each of the 24 T cell receptor beta chains below was sequenced from the same sample in a study of blood T cell repertoires in COVID-19. Using immunoSEQ multiplex PCR, the repertoire was profiled, and TCRdb retains in-frame clones only, with some absent. Altogether a few hundred thousand clones are present, 88% being singletons, with the ten largest covering about 2%. The specimen sequenced was PBMCs or T cells enriched from blood (not recorded which). The source is a woman in her 40s who had recovered from COVID-19.

V gene TRBV19 combines with J gene TRBJ2-1, with a possible D match to TRBD2 (5 bases). The CDR3 spans 18 residues. V gave up 3 bases and J gave up 7 bases, with 25 bases separating them. CDR1 is LNHDA and CDR2 is SQIVND in the germline V gene (reference sequence). The CDR3 sequence is CASSMREQTLFPGNEQFF. The CDR3 bases are TGTGCCAGTAGTATGAGGGAACAGACCCTCTTCCCTGGGAATGAGCAGTTCTTC.

Remarks on this clone: This specimen includes other DNA sequences encoding the same CDR3. The chain is built from TRBV5-1 and TRBJ2-7; TRBD1 matches 9 bases. This CDR3 contains 14 residues. Losses at the gene ends were 2 bases for V and 3 bases for J; bases not matched to a gene: 3. Germline V gives CDR1 SGHRS, CDR2 YFSETQ. CDR3 nucleotides: TGCGCCAGCAGCTTATTGACAGGGGGCTACGAGCAGTACTTC. It specifies CASSLLTGGYEQYF.

V usage is TRBV2 and J usage is TRBJ1-2; a possible D gene is TRBD1 (5 bases). The V end was cut by 8 bases, the J end by 8 bases, with 21 bases between. The CDR3 runs to 14 residues. Per germline, CDR1 SNHLY and CDR2 FYNNEI. The CDR3 reads CASLRRGDVVGYTF. CDR3 DNA: TGTGCCAGCCTTAGACGGGGGGACGTAGTCGGCTACACCTTC.

V usage is TRBV27 and J usage is TRBJ2-1, with a possible D match to TRBD2 (6 bases). Germline V gene lookup returns CDR1 MNHEY and CDR2 SMNVEV (reference sequence). V gave up 4 bases and J gave up 4 bases, with 11 bases separating them. The CDR3 contains 14 residues. CDR3 in DNA: TGTGCCAGCAGTTGGGGGGAAGGGTACAATGAGCAGTTCTTC. Translating it yields CASSWGEGYNEQFF.

Here the CDR3 DNA reads TGTGCCAGCAGTCCTCACCTGACTAGCGGGATCGAGGGGTACTTC. Encoded protein: CASSPHLTSGIEGYF. The chain recombines TRBV6-5 with TRBJ2-7; 11 bases align to TRBD2. With 5 bases clipped from V and 12 bases from J, the junction kept 15 bases outside the gene matches. The length of the CDR3 is 15 residues. Germline CDR1 is MNHEY and CDR2 is SVGAGI.

The chain combines TRBV6-2 or TRBV6-3 with TRBJ2-7; a possible D gene is TRBD2 (6 bases). Germline-derived CDR1 and CDR2 are MNHEY and SVGEGT. V shed 2 bases and J shed 1 base, with 12 bases lying between them. CDR3 length equals 15 residues. CDR3 amino acids: CASSYRRDWSYEQYF. In nucleotides, the CDR3 is TGTGCCAGCAGTTACCGGCGGGATTGGTCCTACGAGCAGTACTTC.

Here the CDR3 DNA reads TGTGCCAGCTCACCCTCCGGGACAGGGGGCTATGGCTACACCTTC. It encodes CASSPSGTGGYGYTF. The V call is TRBV18, the J call TRBJ1-2, with TRBD1 identical over 11 bases. The CDR3 runs to 15 residues. J lost 4 bases, V lost 3 bases, and 4 bases had no gene match. Germline assignment: CDR1 KGHSH and CDR2 LQKENI.

The count of this clone is one. This chain uses TRBV19 with TRBJ1-5; D unclear. The length of the CDR3 is 15 residues. CDR1 and CDR2 (germline): LNHDA, SQIVND (reference sequence). Trimming stripped 5 bases from V and 1 base from J, with 12 bases between. For the CDR3, the DNA is TGTGCCAGTAGTTGGGCGGGAGGGAGCAATCAGCCCCAGCATTTT. It specifies CASSWAGGSNQPQHF.

The rearrangement links TRBV27 to TRBJ2-5; the D gene is possibly TRBD2 (5 bases). The CDR3 runs to 17 residues. CDR1 and CDR2 from the germline V gene are MNHEY and SMNVEV (reference sequence). The V and J ends lost 5 bases and 3 bases respectively, with 22 bases between them. CDR3 in DNA: TGTGCCAGCAGTCTCTTTGCAATATCAAGGACTGAAGAGACCCAGTACTTC. It codes for CASSLFAISRTEETQYF.

This rearrangement joins TRBV12-3 or TRBV12-4 to TRBJ2-7, with 7 bases aligning to TRBD1. The CDR3 is 13 amino acids. With 6 bases clipped from V and 6 bases from J, the junction kept 8 bases outside the gene matches. The CDR3 protein is CASSGTVGIEQYF. The CDR3 DNA sequence: TGTGCCAGCAGCGGGACAGTGGGAATCGAGCAGTACTTC.

The chain has TRBV5-1 and TRBJ1-4; 9 nucleotides align to TRBD1. The V segment lost 4 bases and the J segment 7 bases; nucleotides outside the gene matches: 5. The germline V gene has CDR1 SGHRS and CDR2 YFSETQ. The CDR3 length is 14 residues. The CDR3 DNA reads as TGCGCCAGCAGCCTCCGGGACAGGGCTGAAAAACTGTTTTTT. Its translation is CASSLRDRAEKLFF.

This chain connects TRBV3-1 (or the pseudogene TRBV3-2) to TRBJ2-5; 11 bases are a match to TRBD2. This CDR3 is built from 17 residues. V dropped 4 bases and J dropped 5; count of bases not matched to a gene: 12. The V gene's germline CDR1 is LGHDT and CDR2 YNNKEL (reference sequence). CDR3 nucleotide sequence: TGTGCCAGCAGCCGAGGGACTAGCGGTTGGGCCGTGGAGACCCAGTACTTC. The encoded protein is CASSRGTSGWAVETQYF.

This clone was observed once. The rearrangement links TRBV27 to TRBJ2-2; 7 nucleotides match TRBD2. This CDR3 has 13 residues. CDR1 is MNHEY and CDR2 is SMNVEV in the germline V gene (reference sequence). Trimming took 2 bases from V and 13 from J; bases not matched to a gene: 7. The CDR3 region is CASSLGSGMRLFF. The CDR3 DNA reads TGTGCCAGCAGTTTAGGGAGCGGGATGAGGCTGTTTTTT.

The chain joins TRBV25-1 to TRBJ1-1; D is unresolved. Per the germline V gene, CDR1 is MGHDK and CDR2 is SYGVNS. Between the trimmed V and J ends, which lost 2 bases and 0 bases, there was a span of 10 bases. The CDR3 runs 15 residues. CDR3 region: CASSEIGGVNTEAFF. The CDR3, as DNA: TGTGCCAGCAGTGAAATAGGAGGAGTGAACACTGAAGCTTTCTTT.

A remark on this clone: At the DNA level, this CDR3 is encoded by other sequences in the same sample as well. Here the CDR3 DNA reads TGCGCCAGCAGCTTTAGCGGGGAAGAGACCCAGTACTTC. It translates to CASSFSGEETQYF. The chain carries TRBV5-1 and TRBJ2-5; 8 bases match TRBD2. Looked up from germline, CDR1 is SGHRS and CDR2 is YFSETQ. The CDR3 contains 13 residues. The trim removed 2 bases at V and 3 bases at J, leaving 0 bases unmatched.

The chain uses TRBV7-9 and TRBJ1-1, with 8 bases fitting TRBD1. The CDR3 sequence is 15 residues long. The ends lost 5 bases at V and 6 bases at J; junction bases unmatched: 11. Germline CDR1 reads SEHNR; CDR2 reads FQNEAQ (reference sequence). Written as DNA, the CDR3 is TGTGCCAGCAGCCCGGGGACAGGTTTGATCTCTGAAGCTTTCTTT. It codes for CASSPGTGLISEAFF. The full variable domain, its missing parts supplied by reference TRBV7-9 and TRBJ1-1, is DTGVSQNPRHKITKRGQNVTFRCDPISEHNRLYWYRQTLGQGPEFLTYFQNEAQLEKSRLLSDRFSAERPKGSFSTLEIQRTEQGDSAMYLCASSPGTGLISEAFFGQGTRLTVV.

The rearrangement joins TRBV6-5 to TRBJ1-3; TRBD1 might be the D (6 bases). In germline, CDR1 is MNHEY, CDR2 SVGAGI. Between the trimmed V and J ends, which lost 2 bases and 3 bases, there was a span of 11 bases. This CDR3 contains 15 residues. The CDR3 sequence is CASSYTRQVGNTIYF. CDR3 DNA sequence: TGTGCCAGCAGTTACACCCGACAGGTTGGAAACACCATATATTTT.

The chain is built from TRBV20-1 and TRBJ1-3; maybe TRBD1 (6 bases). The CDR3 spans 11 residues. Germline V gene data show CDR1 as DFQATT and CDR2 as SNEGSKA (reference sequence). Deletions cut 6 bases from V and 8 bases from J, with 11 bases between. This CDR3 reads CSALQGYTIYF. CDR3 DNA: TGCAGTGCCCTACAGGGCTACACCATATATTTT.

This chain joins TRBV28 and TRBJ1-1; TRBD1 matches at 7 bases. Looked up from germline, CDR1 is MDHEN and CDR2 is SYDVKM. The J segment lost 1 base and the V segment lost 8 bases, leaving 7 bases of the junction unmatched. The CDR3 consists of 14 residues. Here the CDR3 DNA reads TGTGCCAGCCTTCCTCGACAGGGGAACACTGAAGCTTTCTTT. Translation gives CASLPRQGNTEAFF.

The gene calls are TRBV18 and TRBJ1-2; no reliable D call. V shed 0 bases and J shed 1 base, with 12 bases lying between them. Germline CDR1 and CDR2: KGHSH and LQKENI. The CDR3 totals 16 residues. The CDR3 protein is CASSPPTRAFNYGYTF. The CDR3 DNA reads as TGTGCCAGCTCACCACCGACGAGGGCGTTTAACTATGGCTACACCTTC.

The V and J genes are TRBV6-2 or TRBV6-3 and TRBJ1-5; 9 nucleotides line up with TRBD1. The CDR3 extends over 16 amino acids. V gave up 5 bases and J gave up 7 bases; unmatched junction bases: 12. Germline V lookup: CDR1 MNHEY, CDR2 SVGEGT. CDR3 residues: CASSGPTGGLLQPQHF. In nucleotides, the CDR3 is TGTGCCAGCAGTGGGCCGACAGGGGGTTTGTTGCAGCCCCAGCATTTT.

This chain uses TRBV7-9 with TRBJ2-6; tentative D call: TRBD1 (5 bases). CDR3 size: 17 residues. CDR1 and CDR2 (germline): SEHNR, FQNEAQ (reference sequence). Between the trimmed V and J ends, which lost 4 bases and 2 bases, there was a span of 15 bases. In nucleotides, the CDR3 is TGTGCCAGCAGCTATACCGCAGGGTATCCTGGGGCCAACGTCCTGACTTTC. Encoded protein: CASSYTAGYPGANVLTF.

This chain uses TRBV6-1 with TRBJ1-1, with D uncertain. With 2 bases removed from V and 5 bases from J, the gap between germline ends came to 15 bases. This CDR3 is 15 amino acids long. CDR1 is MNHNS and CDR2 is SASEGT in the germline V gene. The CDR3 here is CASSESMGAGTEAFF. CDR3 sequence (DNA): TGTGCCAGCAGTGAAAGCATGGGCGCGGGGACTGAAGCTTTCTTT.

This clone was counted a single time. The V gene is TRBV12-3 or TRBV12-4, the J gene TRBJ1-2, with TRBD1 as a possible D gene (5 bases). Trimming cost V 8 bases and J 8 bases, with 15 bases left between them. The CDR3 spans 12 residues. The CDR3 region is CASGPLGGGYTF. As DNA, the CDR3 is TGTGCCAGCGGGCCACTCGGGGGGGGCTACACCTTC.